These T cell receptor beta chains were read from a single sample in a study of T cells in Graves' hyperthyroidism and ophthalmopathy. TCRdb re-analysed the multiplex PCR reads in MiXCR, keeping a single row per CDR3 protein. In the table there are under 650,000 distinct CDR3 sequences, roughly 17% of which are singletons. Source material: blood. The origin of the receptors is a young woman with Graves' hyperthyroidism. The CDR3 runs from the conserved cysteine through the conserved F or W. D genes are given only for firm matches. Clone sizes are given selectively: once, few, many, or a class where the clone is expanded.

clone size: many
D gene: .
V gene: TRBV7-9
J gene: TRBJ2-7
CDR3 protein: CASSFPTDSSHEQYF
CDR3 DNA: TGTGCCAGCAGCTTTCCTACGGACTCCTCCCACGAGCAGTACTTC

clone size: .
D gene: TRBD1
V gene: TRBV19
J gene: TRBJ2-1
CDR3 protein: CATRQGANEQFF
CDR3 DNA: TGTGCCACCCGACAGGGAGCCAATGAGCAGTTCTTC

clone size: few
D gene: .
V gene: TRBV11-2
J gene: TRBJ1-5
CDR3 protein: CASSLGGTPGVQPQHF
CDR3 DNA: TGTGCCAGCAGCTTAGGGGGCACTCCAGGGGTCCAGCCCCAGCATTTT

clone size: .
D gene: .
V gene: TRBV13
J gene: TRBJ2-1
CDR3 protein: CASSMGRSEQFF
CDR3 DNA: TGTGCCAGCAGTATGGGGCGTAGTGAGCAGTTCTTC

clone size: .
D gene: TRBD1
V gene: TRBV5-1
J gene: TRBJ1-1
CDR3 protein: CASSLAGDRVKDAFF
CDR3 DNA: TGCGCCAGCAGCTTGGCTGGGGACAGGGTAAAAGATGCTTTCTTT

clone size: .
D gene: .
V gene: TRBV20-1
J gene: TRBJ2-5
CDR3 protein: CSLLTPHWETQYF
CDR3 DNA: TGCAGCCTGCTGACTCCTCATTGGGAGACCCAGTACTTC

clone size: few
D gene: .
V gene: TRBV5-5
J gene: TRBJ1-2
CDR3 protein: CASTPAGGVYGYTF
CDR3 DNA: TGTGCCAGCACCCCTGCCGGCGGGGTCTATGGCTACACCTTC

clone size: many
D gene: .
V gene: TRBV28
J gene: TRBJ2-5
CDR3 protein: CASSRYGEAETQYF
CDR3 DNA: TGTGCCAGCAGTCGTTACGGGGAGGCAGAGACCCAGTACTTC

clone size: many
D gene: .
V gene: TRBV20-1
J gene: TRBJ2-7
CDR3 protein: CSVHSRSYEQYF
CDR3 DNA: TGCAGTGTGCACAGTCGCTCCTACGAGCAGTACTTC

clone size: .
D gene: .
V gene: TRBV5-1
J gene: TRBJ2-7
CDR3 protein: CASSSSGVYEQYF
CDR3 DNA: TGCGCCAGCAGCTCCTCAGGGGTCTACGAGCAGTACTTC